The 23 T cell receptor beta chains listed next were all sequenced from one sample in a study of human T cells and chemical hapten exposure. As for time point: healthy volunteer bleed at 6 weeks. Unfractionated whole blood yielded the extracted total RNA. Each CDR3 protein gets one entry after TCRdb re-called the RACE reads with MiXCR. The sample shows approximately 84,000 distinct CDR3 sequences, about 8.7% of them seen only once. Sequencing was carried out using whole blood. All receptors come from a male donor in good health. Some clones in this sample may be carry-over from other donors' samples.

This clonotype was detected many times. The junction departs from the called germline gene at one end, perhaps through a read error. The chain links TRBV5-1 to TRBJ1-5, with unresolved D. Germline CDR1 reads SGHRS; CDR2 reads YFSETQ. The CDR3 is 13 amino acids. In nucleotides, the CDR3 is TGTGCCAGCAGTCGGGATAGCAATCAGCCCCAGCATTTT. It specifies CASSRDSNQPQHF.

The rearrangement joins TRBV5-6 to TRBJ1-1; 10 bases map to TRBD1. Per the germline V gene, CDR1 is SGHDT and CDR2 is YYEEEE. Trimming at V came to 4 bases and at J to 3 bases, leaving 6 bases not matched to a gene. The CDR3 spans 15 residues. The chain's CDR3 is CASSVRQGAYTEAFF. The CDR3 bases are TGTGCCAGCAGCGTAAGACAGGGGGCCTACACTGAAGCTTTCTTT.

This clonotype was detected many times. V gene TRBV5-1 combines with J gene TRBJ2-3, with 7 positions matching TRBD2. The CDR3 consists of 15 residues. Germline V gives CDR1 SGHRS, CDR2 YFSETQ. J was trimmed by 4 bases and V by 0 bases; bases with no gene match: 5. In DNA form, the CDR3 reads TGCGCCAGCAGCTTGGTCGTGGGAGGGTCAGATACGCAGTATTTT. It codes for CASSLVVGGSDTQYF.

The CDR3 protein is CSVERLAGRDNEQFF. The CDR3 region has the DNA TGCAGCGTTGAACGGCTGGCGGGGCGGGACAATGAGCAGTTCTTC. The V call is TRBV29-1, the J call TRBJ2-1, with D possibly TRBD2 on 6 matching bases. Per germline, CDR1 SQVTM and CDR2 ANQGSEA. The CDR3 sequence is 15 residues long. Deletions cut 2 bases from V and 5 bases from J, with 16 bases between.

The chain couples TRBV30 to TRBJ1-1, with 8 bases fitting TRBD1. This CDR3 spans 11 amino acids. CDR1 and CDR2 from the germline V gene are GTSNPN and SVGIG (reference sequence). V shed 3 bases, J shed 9 bases, and the junction held 3 bases outside the gene matches. CDR3 loop: CAWSGQGQAFF. The DNA of the CDR3 is TGTGCCTGGAGCGGACAGGGCCAAGCTTTCTTT.

This clonotype was seen a few times. This chain joins TRBV6-6 and TRBJ2-7, with D possibly matching TRBD2 (6 bases). V was cut by 2 bases and J by 3 bases, with 8 bases left in between. Germline values: CDR1 MNHNY, CDR2 SVGAGI (reference sequence). CDR3 size: 13 residues. The chain's CDR3 is CASSYRDFYEQYF. For the CDR3, the DNA is TGTGCCAGCAGTTACCGGGACTTCTACGAGCAGTACTTC.

V and J are TRBV11-2 and TRBJ2-2, with D unclear. The V end lost 5 bases, the J end lost 3 bases, and 10 bases lay between the germline ends. CDR3 length: 14 amino acids. Germline V CDR1 and CDR2: SGHAT, FQNNGV. CDR3: CASSTRAYTGELFF. The DNA for the CDR3 is TGTGCCAGCAGCACTCGGGCGTACACCGGGGAGCTGTTTTTT. Full variable domain (outside the CDR3, taken from reference TRBV11-2 and TRBJ2-2): EAGVAQSPRYKIIEKRQSVAFWCNPISGHATLYWYQQILGQGPKLLIQFQNNGVVDDSQLPKDRFSAERLKGVDSTLKIQPAKLEDSAVYLCASSTRAYTGELFFGEGSRLTVL.

A few counts support this clonotype. The chain is built from TRBV7-9 and TRBJ2-2; the D is unclear. Germline CDR1 and CDR2: SEHNR and FQNEAQ (reference sequence). V was clipped by 8 bases and J by 1 base, with 8 bases between them. The CDR3 covers 13 residues. As DNA, the CDR3 is TGTGCCAGCCCATGGAGGAACACCGGGGAGCTGTTTTTT. Translated, it gives CASPWRNTGELFF.

The chain has TRBV5-1 and TRBJ2-3, with 10 bases matching TRBD2. With 4 bases clipped from V and 1 base from J, the junction kept 3 bases outside the gene matches. Germline V gene data show CDR1 as SGHRS and CDR2 as YFSETQ. This CDR3 is 15 amino acids long. CDR3 residues: CASSITSGGTDTQYF. The CDR3 region has the DNA TGCGCCAGCAGCATTACTAGCGGGGGCACAGATACGCAGTATTTT. Combining the CDR3 with reference TRBV5-1 and TRBJ2-3 gives the whole variable domain KAGVTQTPRYLIKTRGQQVTLSCSPISGHRSVSWYQQTPGQGLQFLFEYFSETQRNKGNFPGRFSGRQFSNSRSEMNVSTLELGDSALYLCASSITSGGTDTQYFGPGTRLTVL.

This clonotype was seen ten or more times. V is TRBV5-6 and J is TRBJ2-7; tentative D call: TRBD1 (6 bases). Trimming removed 1 base at V and 2 bases at J, with 16 bases between. Germline CDR1 SGHDT, CDR2 YYEEEE. The CDR3 has 16 amino acids. In DNA form, the CDR3 reads TGTGCCAGCAGCTTGAGCGTATGGGGACAAGCCTACGAGCAGTACTTC. Translation: CASSLSVWGQAYEQYF.

This clonotype was seen repeatedly, ten times or more. The V and J genes are TRBV7-3 and TRBJ2-1; the D is unclear. The CDR3 is 13 amino acids. CDR1 is SGHTA and CDR2 is FQGTGA in the germline V gene. The ends were cut back, 2 bases at V and 4 bases at J, with 6 bases in the middle. The CDR3 loop is CASSLVGYNEQFF. CDR3 bases: TGTGCCAGCAGCTTAGTAGGGTACAATGAGCAGTTCTTC.

The gene calls are TRBV19 and TRBJ2-1, with 12 bases matching TRBD2. The V and J ends lost 8 bases and 7 bases, in that order; junction bases with no gene match: 6. CDR3 length: 14 residues. CDR1 LNHDA and CDR2 SQIVND come from the germline V gene (reference sequence). In DNA, the CDR3 is TGTGCCAGTTCGAAGACTAGCGGGAGTAATGAGCAGTTCTTC. This gives the protein CASSKTSGSNEQFF. The full variable domain, its missing parts supplied by reference TRBV19 and TRBJ2-1, is DGGITQSPKYLFRKEGQNVTLSCEQNLNHDAMYWYRQDPGQGLRLIYYSQIVNDFQKGDIAEGYSVSREKKESFPLTVTSAQKNPTAFYLCASSKTSGSNEQFFGPGTRLTVL.

This clonotype came up many times. The chain links TRBV11-2 to TRBJ2-6; D is unclear. Per the germline V gene, CDR1 is SGHAT and CDR2 is FQNNGV. The CDR3 runs 19 residues. V was shortened by 7 bases and J by 0 bases, with 22 bases between the two germline ends. This chain's CDR3 is CASIHTRTALSSGANVLTF. The CDR3 DNA sequence: TGTGCCAGCATCCACACCCGGACCGCTCTAAGCTCTGGGGCCAACGTCCTGACTTTC.

This clonotype was counted between two and nine times. The rearrangement joins TRBV7-8 to TRBJ1-1, with 8 bases fitting TRBD1. Losses at the gene ends were 1 base for V and 4 bases for J; bases not matched to a gene: 5. CDR3 length equals 15 residues. Germline V gene lookup returns CDR1 SGHVS and CDR2 FQNEAQ. The CDR3 nucleotides are TGTGCCAGCAGCTTAGAGGGACAGGCGATCACTGAAGCTTTCTTT. Translating it yields CASSLEGQAITEAFF.

The CDR3 coding sequence is TGTGCCACCAGTGATCCTTCTAGCGGTCCGGGAGATACGCAGTATTTT. Its translation is CATSDPSSGPGDTQYF. V and J are TRBV24-1 and TRBJ2-3, with TRBD2 identical over 7 bases. With V trimmed by 3 bases and J by 5 bases, 10 bases remained unmatched. The CDR3 consists of 16 residues. Germline V gene sequence: CDR1 KGHDR, CDR2 SFDVKD.

The chain uses TRBV2 and TRBJ1-1, with 8 bases aligning to TRBD1. The germline V gene has CDR1 SNHLY and CDR2 FYNNEI. The trim removed 7 bases at V and 7 bases at J, leaving 5 bases unmatched. CDR3 length equals 12 residues. This chain's CDR3 is CASTVTGVEAFF. DNA of the CDR3: TGTGCCAGCACCGTGACAGGGGTTGAAGCTTTCTTT.

In this sample, this clonotype turned up a few times. This chain links TRBV11-3 with TRBJ2-1; 7 bases agree with TRBD1. V lost 1 base, J lost 4 bases, and 4 bases stayed unmatched. The CDR3 is 15 amino acids. Looked up from germline, CDR1 is SGHNT and CDR2 is YENEEA. This CDR3 is CASSLGGGRYNEQFF. The CDR3 DNA sequence: TGTGCCAGCAGCTTAGGAGGGGGCAGATACAATGAGCAGTTCTTC.

The chain has TRBV10-3 and TRBJ2-7; 7 nucleotides agree with TRBD1. CDR3 length: 14 amino acids. J lost 4 bases, V lost 0 bases, and 3 bases had no gene match. CDR1 and CDR2 (germline): ENHRY, SYGVKD. In nucleotides, the CDR3 is TGTGCCATCAGTGAGTCAGGCAGGGGGTACGAGCAGTACTTC. It specifies CAISESGRGYEQYF.

This clonotype was observed many times. The chain uses TRBV20-1 and TRBJ2-1, with TRBD1 matching 7 bases. Trimming took 3 bases from V and 6 from J; bases not matched to a gene: 5. The length of the CDR3 is 13 residues. CDR1 is DFQATT and CDR2 is SNEGSKA in the germline V gene (reference sequence). CDR3 bases: TGCAGTGCTAGGGGGACAGAAATCAATGAGCAGTTCTTC. This encodes CSARGTEINEQFF.

This clonotype was detected a few times. The V gene is TRBV27, the J gene TRBJ2-1; 11 bases align to TRBD2. Germline lookup yields CDR1 MNHEY and CDR2 SMNVEV (reference sequence). This CDR3 has 15 amino acids. V dropped 6 bases and J dropped 7; count of bases not matched to a gene: 8. The CDR3 region has the DNA TGTGCCAGCAGCAAACTAGCGGGAGAGAAGAATGAGCAGTTCTTC. Amino acids: CASSKLAGEKNEQFF.

The rearrangement links TRBV15 to TRBJ2-7, with 10 bases matching TRBD2. The CDR3 spans 16 residues. The J segment lost 4 bases and the V segment lost 0 bases, leaving 6 bases of the junction unmatched. Looked up from germline, CDR1 is LNHNV and CDR2 is YYDKDF (reference sequence). The CDR3 reads CATSRESGRAVYEQYF. Here the CDR3 DNA reads TGTGCCACCAGCAGAGAGAGCGGGAGGGCGGTTTACGAGCAGTACTTC.

This clonotype was found many times. The chain employs TRBV29-1 and TRBJ1-4; D not certain. V lost 0 bases, J lost 3 bases, and 5 bases lay in between. The CDR3 sequence is 13 residues long. The germline CDR1 and CDR2 sequences are SQVTM and ANQGSEA. The CDR3 DNA follows: TGCAGCGTTGAAGATGCCGCTAATGAAAAACTGTTTTTT. Translating gives CSVEDAANEKLFF.

The sample holds a few counts of this clonotype. This chain joins TRBV6-2 or TRBV6-3 and TRBJ1-1; the match to TRBD1 covers 11 bases. Germline V lookup: CDR1 MNHEY, CDR2 SVGEGT. The CDR3 is 14 residues long. J lost 6 bases, V lost 2 bases, and 2 bases had no gene match. Here the CDR3 reads CASSYPGQGAEAFF. CDR3 nucleotide sequence: TGTGCCAGCAGTTACCCGGGACAGGGGGCTGAAGCTTTCTTT.